The source of this T cell receptor (beta chain) is a study of T cell responses to AZD1222 COVID-19 vaccine (dated by TCRdb to 2020 to 2022). General notes on the study: TCR sequencing covered 230 or so trial participants: 207 given two doses of AZD1222 and some 25 given two doses of MenACWY control vaccine. Trial participants were enrolled by age into subgroups of 18-55, 56-69 and 70-plus years, and 148, 28 and 57 TCR-sequenced participants, respectively, were included in these subgroups. Here is what the overall study found, with its caveats: Reportedly, close to half of the unique spike-specific TCRs recognized epitopes lying outside the regions that are mutated in the B.1.351 and B.1.1.7 variants. In the small 56-69-year group, the increase in depth fell short of significance, most likely because of low power. CD4 TCRs associated with the vaccine covered the entire spike protein, and the dominant responses were in regions 160-218 and 743-854. Conclusions about previously exposed vaccinees are limited, since just 6 or 7 AZD1222 recipients were seropositive for SARS-CoV-2 at baseline. After two AZD1222 doses, both the breadth and the depth of spike-specific TCRs were significantly higher than at day 0 and than in MenACWY recipients. No day 14 peak-response samples were available, so repertoires were characterized only after the peak T cell response. Participants were mostly white British and included more females than males, and it was suggested by the authors that clonal diversity may have been underestimated.

Comments on this clone: The antigen it binds to is not known. No much larger clonotype is one base removed from it; base qualities were not supplied.

V loses 4 bases of germline sequence and J loses 4 bases, and the interval between the two ends is 15 bases. Its CDR3 holds 15 amino acids, cysteine through phenylalanine. Only the CDR3 part of the read is kept: 45 bases, read in frame from the first base. Via the germline V gene, CDR1 is MNHEY and CDR2 SVGEGT. According to the study, the label for this sample's time point signals: baseline before first vaccination. The meaning of the sample's treatment or condition label: meningococcal conjugate vaccine given as trial control. Vaccinee samples were obtained from the UK trials COV001 and COV002, which included a single-blind randomized controlled phase 2/3 trial of AZD1222 (ChAdOx1 nCoV-19) in healthy adults. Trial participant PBMC samples were collected at day 0 and day 28 after the second dose for TCRbeta chain sequencing. The CDR3 regions of human TCRbeta chains were analyzed by immunosequencing. The original pipeline was this. Repertoire TCRs were checked for matches against a reference library of SARS-CoV-2-specific TCRs that had been generated using the MIRA antigen-specificity platform. Breadth was defined as the fraction of unique TCRs that were SARS-CoV-2-associated. Depth was defined as the fraction of total T cells that were SARS-CoV-2-associated. Using the MIRA data, each spike-specific TCR was mapped to the spike region that the TCR reacts to and placed in a CD4 or CD8 class. Log10-transformed breadth and depth values were compared by one-way ANOVA with Sidak's multiple comparisons tests. TCRdb mirrors the immuneACCESS table, restricted to in-frame sequences. Some clones are absent from its copies; in checked studies, under half trace to an unresolved V gene, and the reason for the others is unknown. The V and J calls and the clone size are those of that table, but D and trimming were determined from the DNA. The sample yields some 120,000 clones; approximately 83% were counted once. The top ten clones comprise roughly 3.9% of the sample.

This chain is built from TRBV6-2 or TRBV6-3 and TRBJ2-3; TRBD1 is a possible D gene, resting on 6 matching bases. The specimen was peripheral blood, collected on day 0 of MenACWY control vaccination. This receptor was obtained from an adult in good health. The CDR3 here reads CASSLGTYYPDTQYF. The nucleotides read TGTGCCAGCAGTTTGGGGACATACTACCCAGATACGCAGTATTTT.